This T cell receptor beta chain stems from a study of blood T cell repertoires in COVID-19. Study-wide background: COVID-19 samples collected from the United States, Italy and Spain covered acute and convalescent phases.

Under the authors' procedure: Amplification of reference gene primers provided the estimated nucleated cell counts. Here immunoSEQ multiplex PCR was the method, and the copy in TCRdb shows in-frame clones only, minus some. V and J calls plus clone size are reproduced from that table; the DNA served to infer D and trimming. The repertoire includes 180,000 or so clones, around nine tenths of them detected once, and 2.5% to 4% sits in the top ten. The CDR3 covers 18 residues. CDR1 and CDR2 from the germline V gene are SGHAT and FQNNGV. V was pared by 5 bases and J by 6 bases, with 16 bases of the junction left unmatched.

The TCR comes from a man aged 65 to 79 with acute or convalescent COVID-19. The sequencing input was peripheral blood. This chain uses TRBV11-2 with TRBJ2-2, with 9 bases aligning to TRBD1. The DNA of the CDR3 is TGTGCCAGCAGCCCCCTGGCCGGACAGGGGTTCGGATCCGGGGAGCTGTTTTTT. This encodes CASSPLAGQGFGSGELFF.